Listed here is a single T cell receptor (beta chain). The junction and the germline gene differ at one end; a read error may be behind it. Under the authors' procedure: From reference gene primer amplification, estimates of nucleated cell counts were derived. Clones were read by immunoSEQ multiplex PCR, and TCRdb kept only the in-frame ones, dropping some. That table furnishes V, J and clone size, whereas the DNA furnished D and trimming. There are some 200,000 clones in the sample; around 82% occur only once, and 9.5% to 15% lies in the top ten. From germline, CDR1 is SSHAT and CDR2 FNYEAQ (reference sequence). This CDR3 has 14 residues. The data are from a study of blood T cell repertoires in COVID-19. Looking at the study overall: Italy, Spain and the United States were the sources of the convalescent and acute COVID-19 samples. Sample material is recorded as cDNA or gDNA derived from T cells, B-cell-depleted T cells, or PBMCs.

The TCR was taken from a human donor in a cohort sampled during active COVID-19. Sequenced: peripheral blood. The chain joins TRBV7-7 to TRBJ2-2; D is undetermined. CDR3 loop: CASSLRWDTGELFF. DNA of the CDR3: TGTGCTAGCAGCTTGAGGTGGGACACCGGGGAGCTGTTTTTT.